This paragraph covers one T cell receptor (beta chain) sequence. What it binds is unknown. The CDR3 totals 18 residues. V was clipped by 1 base and J by 2 bases; unmatched bases: 6. Germline V gene data show CDR1 as SGHTA and CDR2 as FQGNSA. These data originate in a study of blood T cells in healthy people across ages. Study results and caveats: The study lacked donor CMV status, which possibly confounded expanded clonotype changes.

Together with a sample-barcoded 5' primer, a J-beta primer mix was included in a second PCR lasting about 7 to 11 cycles. TCRdb redid the calling of the 5' RACE reads with MiXCR, one entry per CDR3 protein. The sample includes 540,000 or so distinct CDR3 sequences, approximately 30% of them seen just once. The clonotype originates from a woman aged 70 to 79 in good health. The J gene is TRBJ2-3, the V gene TRBV7-2, with 13 bases matching TRBD2. Sequencing used blood. The CDR3 sequence is CASSLGLAGGLLTDTQYF. Written as DNA, the CDR3 is TGTGCCAGCAGCTTAGGACTAGCGGGGGGACTTCTCACAGATACGCAGTATTTT. The whole variable domain, remainder taken from reference TRBV7-2 and TRBJ2-3, is GAGVSQSPSNKVTEKGKDVELRCDPISGHTALYWYRQSLGQGLEFLIYFQGNSAPDKSGLPSDRFSAERTGGSVSTLTIQRTQQEDSAVYLCASSLGLAGGLLTDTQYFGPGTRLTVL.